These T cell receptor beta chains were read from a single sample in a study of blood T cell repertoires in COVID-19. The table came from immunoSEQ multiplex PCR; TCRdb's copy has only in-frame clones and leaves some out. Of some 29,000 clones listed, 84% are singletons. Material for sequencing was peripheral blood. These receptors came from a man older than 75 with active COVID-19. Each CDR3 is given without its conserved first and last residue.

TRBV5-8	ASSLDRAYNSPLH
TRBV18	ASSLRGETQY
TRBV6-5	ASSLEATNEKLF
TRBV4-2	ASSPGTSGGALEQF
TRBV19	ASSIGRQVSGANVLT
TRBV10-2	ASRQGTTYEQY
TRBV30	AWSLTKNTEAF
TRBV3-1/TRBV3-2	ASSSRGELF
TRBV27	ASSPISGGGAGT
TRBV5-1	ASSLGDRASPLH
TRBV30	AWNPGLKPGELF
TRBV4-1	ASSQGPPRGANEKLF
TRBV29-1	SVGGRNYGYT
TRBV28	ASSLSGGGTEAF
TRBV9	ASSPRGLDLNTGELF
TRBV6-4	ASSYNSNQPQH
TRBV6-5	ASRDGGGLDYGYT
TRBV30	AWSPRRTSGKNEQF
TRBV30	AWRVWSTGSNSPLH
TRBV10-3	AIRGTAGDYGYT
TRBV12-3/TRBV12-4	ASSPDSEAF
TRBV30	AWRSLGINSPLH
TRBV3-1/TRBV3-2	ASSPGGQQNTEAF
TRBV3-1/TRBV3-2	ASSQGLARSGANVLT
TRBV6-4	ASSDSQGTNTEAF
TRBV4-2	ASSQDYKVGGGAKNIQY
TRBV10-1	ASSQGSTGELF
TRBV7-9	ASSLSLAEDTQY